The source of this T cell receptor (beta chain) is a study of cytomegalovirus exposure and HLA in healthy donors. Study results and limitations: It was reported in a later analysis that an Asian-associated ancestry cluster showed fewer N-insertions than the approximately 670-donor mean. Sequencing likely produced, as an artifact, a cluster of highly shared sequence variants. With DRB1 most and HLA-C fewest, TCR association rates differed between HLA loci in a later analysis.

The germline V gene has CDR1 GTSNPN and CDR2 SVGIG (reference sequence). This CDR3 contains 16 residues. Germline trimming cut 4 bases from V and 2 bases from J; bases unmatched to any gene: 11. Notes on this clone: The antigen is not known.

60 Vbeta and 13 Jbeta primers were used in PCR. Only in-frame clones appear in the TCRdb table, and some are missing; sequencing was by immunoSEQ multiplex PCR. The sample comprises 100,000 to 150,000 clones, 77% of which are singletons, and approximately 4.2% rests with the top ten. The sequencing sample was made of PBMCs. The gene calls are TRBV30 and TRBJ2-5, with 9 bases that match TRBD2. This clonotype was sampled from a male donor in good health and CMV-seropositive. The CDR3 is CAWIPTPTSGQETQYF. The CDR3 nucleotides read TGTGCCTGGATTCCGACCCCGACTAGCGGTCAAGAGACCCAGTACTTC.